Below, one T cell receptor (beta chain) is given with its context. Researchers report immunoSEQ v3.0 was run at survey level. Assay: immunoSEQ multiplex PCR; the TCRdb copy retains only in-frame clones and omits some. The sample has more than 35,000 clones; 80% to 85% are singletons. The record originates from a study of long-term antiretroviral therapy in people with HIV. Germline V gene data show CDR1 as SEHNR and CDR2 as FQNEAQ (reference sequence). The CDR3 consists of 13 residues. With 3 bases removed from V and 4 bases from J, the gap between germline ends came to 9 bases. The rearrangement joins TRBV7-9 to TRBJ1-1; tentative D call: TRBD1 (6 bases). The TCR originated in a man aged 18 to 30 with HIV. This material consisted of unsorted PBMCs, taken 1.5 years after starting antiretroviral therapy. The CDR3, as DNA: TGTGCCAGCAGCTTTCAGGGGTCCACTGAAGCTTTCTTT. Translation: CASSFQGSTEAFF.